This TCR beta chain was observed in a study of shared clonotypes between healthy human individuals. The J segment lost 7 bases and the V segment lost 7 bases, leaving 7 bases of the junction unmatched. Germline V CDR1 and CDR2: MDHEN, SYDVKM. The CDR3 covers 12 residues. Libraries were prepared by immunoSEQ multiplex PCR; TCRdb keeps only in-frame clonotypes and omits some of them. The data hold more than 2,000,000 clones, with 85% to 95% observed a single time. The specimen sequenced was naive CD4+ T cells from PBMCs. Described subset: CD45RA+ positively selected. The origin of this receptor is a man between 18 and 29 years old in good health. Some clones in this sample may be carry-over from other donors' samples. V gene TRBV28 combines with J gene TRBJ2-7; 7 bases are shared with TRBD2. CDR3 coding DNA: TGTGCCAGCACTACCAAGCGGGGAGAGCAGTACTTC. Translated, it gives CASTTKRGEQYF.